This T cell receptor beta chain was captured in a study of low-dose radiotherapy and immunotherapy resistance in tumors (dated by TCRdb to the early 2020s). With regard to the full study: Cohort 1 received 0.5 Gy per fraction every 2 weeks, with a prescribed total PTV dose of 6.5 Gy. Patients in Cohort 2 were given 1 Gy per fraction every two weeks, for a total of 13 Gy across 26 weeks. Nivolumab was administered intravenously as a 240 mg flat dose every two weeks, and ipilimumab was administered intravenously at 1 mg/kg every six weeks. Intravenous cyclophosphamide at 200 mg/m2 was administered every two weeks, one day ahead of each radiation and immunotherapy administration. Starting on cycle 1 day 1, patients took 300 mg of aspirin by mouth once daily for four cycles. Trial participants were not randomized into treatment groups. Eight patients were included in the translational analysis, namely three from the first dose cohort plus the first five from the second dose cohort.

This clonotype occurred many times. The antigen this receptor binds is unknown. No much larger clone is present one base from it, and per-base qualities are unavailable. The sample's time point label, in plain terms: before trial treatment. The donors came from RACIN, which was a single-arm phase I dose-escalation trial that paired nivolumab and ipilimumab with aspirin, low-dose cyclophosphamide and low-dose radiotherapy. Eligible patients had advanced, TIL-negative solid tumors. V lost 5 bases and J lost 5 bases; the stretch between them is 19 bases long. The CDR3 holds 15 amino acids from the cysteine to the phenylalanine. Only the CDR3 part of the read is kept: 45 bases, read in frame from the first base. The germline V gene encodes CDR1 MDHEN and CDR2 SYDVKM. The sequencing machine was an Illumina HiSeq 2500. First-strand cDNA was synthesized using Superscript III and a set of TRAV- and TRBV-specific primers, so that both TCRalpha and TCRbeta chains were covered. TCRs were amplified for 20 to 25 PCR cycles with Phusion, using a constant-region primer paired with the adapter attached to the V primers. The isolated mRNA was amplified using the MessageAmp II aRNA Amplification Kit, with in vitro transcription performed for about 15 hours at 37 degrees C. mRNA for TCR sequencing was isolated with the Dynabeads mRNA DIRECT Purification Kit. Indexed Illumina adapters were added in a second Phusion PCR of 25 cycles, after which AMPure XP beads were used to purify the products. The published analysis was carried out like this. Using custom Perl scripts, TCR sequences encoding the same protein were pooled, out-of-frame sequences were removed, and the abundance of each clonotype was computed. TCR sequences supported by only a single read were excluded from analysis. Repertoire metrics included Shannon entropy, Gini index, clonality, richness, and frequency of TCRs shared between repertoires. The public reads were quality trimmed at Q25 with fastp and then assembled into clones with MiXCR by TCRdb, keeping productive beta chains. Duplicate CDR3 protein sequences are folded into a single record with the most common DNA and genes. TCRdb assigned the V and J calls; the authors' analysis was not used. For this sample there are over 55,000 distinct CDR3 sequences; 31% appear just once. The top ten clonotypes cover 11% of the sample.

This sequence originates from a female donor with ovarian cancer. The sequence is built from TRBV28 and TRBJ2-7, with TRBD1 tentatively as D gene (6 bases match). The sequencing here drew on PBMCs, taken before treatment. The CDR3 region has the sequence CASSQKQGVSDEQYF. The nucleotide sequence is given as TGTGCCAGCAGTCAGAAACAGGGTGTAAGCGACGAGCAGTACTTC.